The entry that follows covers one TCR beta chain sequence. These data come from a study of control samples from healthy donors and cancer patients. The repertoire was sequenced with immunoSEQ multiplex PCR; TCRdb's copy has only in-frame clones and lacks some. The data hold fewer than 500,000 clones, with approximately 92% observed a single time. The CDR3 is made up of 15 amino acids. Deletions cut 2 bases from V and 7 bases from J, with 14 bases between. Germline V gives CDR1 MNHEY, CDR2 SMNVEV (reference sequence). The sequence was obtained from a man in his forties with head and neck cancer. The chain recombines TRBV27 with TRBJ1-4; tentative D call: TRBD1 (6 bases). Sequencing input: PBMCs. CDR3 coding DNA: TGTGCCAGCAGTTTAGTTGGAGGGGGTAGTGAAAAACTGTTTTTT. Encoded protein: CASSLVGGGSEKLFF.